These 17 T cell receptor beta chains came from one sample sequenced in a study of blood T cells in healthy people across ages. Primed by a sample-barcoded 5' primer and a J-beta primer mix, a second PCR proceeded for 7 to 11 cycles. TCRdb re-analysed the 5' RACE reads in MiXCR, keeping a single row per CDR3 protein. The sample records approximately 2,000,000 distinct CDR3 sequences, 39% being singletons. The material sequenced was blood. The receptors come from a human donor in good health.

Details on this clonotype: Given a much more abundant clone one base away, this may be a read error. The chain recombines TRBV28 with TRBJ2-3; D not resolved. Germline loops: CDR1 MDHEN, CDR2 SYDVKM. The CDR3 is 13 residues long. CDR3 sequence reads: CTSSLGTGDTQYF. The DNA for the CDR3 is TGTACCAGCAGTTTAGGAACCGGGGATACGCAGTATTTT.

This chain joins TRBV5-1 and TRBJ2-7; D is possibly TRBD1 or TRBD2 (5 bases each). The last part of the DNA fits TRBJ2-5 better; the J call may be wrong. Germline V lookup: CDR1 SGHRS, CDR2 YFSETQ. This CDR3 region has 14 residues. The CDR3 nucleotides read TGCGCCAGCAGCTGGGACCAACCTTCCCAGACCCAGTACTTC. This encodes CASSWDQPSQTQYF.

The CDR3 loop is CASSAWRGATYEQYF. As DNA, the CDR3 is TGTGCCAGCAGCGCCTGGAGAGGAGCCACCTACGAGCAGTACTTC. V is TRBV11-2 and J is TRBJ2-7, with D uncertain. V lost 5 bases and J lost 2, with 16 bases in between. CDR3 size: 15 residues. Germline V gene data show CDR1 as SGHAT and CDR2 as FQNNGV.

The table lists this clonotype with a few counts. This chain uses TRBV5-5 with TRBJ1-1; D unclear. This CDR3 spans 13 amino acids. Germline CDR1 is SGHKS and CDR2 is YYEKEE (reference sequence). Trimming pared 1 base from V and 7 bases from J, leaving 11 bases between. CDR3 DNA sequence: TGTGCCAGCAGCTTGTTCATGCTAAATGAAGCTTTCTTT. Its translation is CASSLFMLNEAFF.

The chain couples TRBV27 to TRBJ2-7, with a tentative D call TRBD2 (6 bases). Germline assignment: CDR1 MNHEY and CDR2 SMNVEV (reference sequence). The V gene lost 4 bases and the J gene lost 4 bases, with 14 bases spanning the gap. The length of the CDR3 is 14 residues. For the CDR3, the DNA is TGTGCCAGCAGTTATGGAGGGTCTATTTACGAGCAGTACTTC. It codes for CASSYGGSIYEQYF.

This clonotype showed up just a few times. The chain uses TRBV5-6 and TRBJ2-7, with D unclear. Looked up from germline, CDR1 is SGHDT and CDR2 is YYEEEE. V lost 5 bases and J lost 2, with 20 bases in between. The CDR3 extends over 16 amino acids. The CDR3 reads CASSSDPHRWPYEQYF. The CDR3 bases are TGTGCCAGCAGTTCGGATCCGCACCGCTGGCCCTACGAGCAGTACTTC.

V and J are TRBV5-1 and TRBJ2-1; D not resolved. V lost 0 bases and J lost 4, with 8 bases in between. This CDR3 is 14 amino acids long. The germline V gene has CDR1 SGHRS and CDR2 YFSETQ. CDR3 amino acids: CASSLDMGYNEQFF. The CDR3 DNA follows: TGCGCCAGCAGCTTGGATATGGGATACAATGAGCAGTTCTTC.

The chain couples TRBV29-1 to TRBJ2-3; 8 positions match TRBD2. The CDR3 covers 16 residues. Germline V CDR1 and CDR2: SQVTM, ANQGSEA. V trimming: 7 bases; J trimming: 2 bases; junction bases outside the gene matches: 14. The chain's CDR3 is CSEIRQAGGTTDTQYF. DNA for the CDR3: TGCAGCGAAATCCGACAGGCGGGGGGTACCACAGATACGCAGTATTTT.

This chain uses TRBV12-3 or TRBV12-4 with TRBJ1-1, with D unclear. V lost 7 bases and J 0 bases, leaving 12 bases between the germline ends. The CDR3 loop spans 14 amino acids. CDR3 residues: CASTLESLNTEAFF. The CDR3 DNA reads TGTGCCAGCACCTTGGAAAGTCTGAACACTGAAGCTTTCTTT.

The CDR3 region is CASSFDPAGGTEAFF. The CDR3 coding sequence is TGTGCCAGCAGCTTCGACCCGGCCGGTGGGACTGAAGCTTTCTTT. This chain connects TRBV6-5 to TRBJ1-1; D is ambiguous. Germline V gene lookup returns CDR1 MNHEY and CDR2 SVGAGI. V lost 6 bases and J lost 5, with 19 bases in between. The CDR3 covers 15 residues.

The CDR3 here is CASSLAGSKNIQYF. CDR3 nucleotide sequence: TGCGCCAGCAGCTTGGCAGGGTCCAAAAACATTCAGTACTTC. The chain uses TRBV5-1 and TRBJ2-4; tentative D call: TRBD1 (5 bases). The germline V gene encodes CDR1 SGHRS and CDR2 YFSETQ. The CDR3 runs 14 residues. V gave up 0 bases and J gave up 2 bases, with 6 bases separating them. Complete variable domain (other parts from reference TRBV5-1 and TRBJ2-4): KAGVTQTPRYLIKTRGQQVTLSCSPISGHRSVSWYQQTPGQGLQFLFEYFSETQRNKGNFPGRFSGRQFSNSRSEMNVSTLELGDSALYLCASSLAGSKNIQYFGAGTRLSVL.

This clonotype was counted between two and nine times. The rearrangement uses TRBV6-5 and TRBJ2-7; D is possibly TRBD1 or TRBD2 (5 bases each). The germline V gene has CDR1 MNHEY and CDR2 SVGAGI. Trimming took 2 bases from V and 2 from J, leaving 10 bases between them. The CDR3 runs to 14 residues. CDR3 nucleotide sequence: TGTGCCAGCAGTTACCTGGGGGTTCCCTACGAGCAGTACTTC. Translating it yields CASSYLGVPYEQYF.

This clonotype is a singleton in its sample. The genes are TRBV7-2 and TRBJ2-5, with 8 bases aligning to TRBD2. This CDR3 is built from 17 residues. From germline, CDR1 is SGHTA and CDR2 FQGNSA. The J segment lost 2 bases and the V segment lost 5 bases, leaving 13 bases of the junction unmatched. CDR3 DNA sequence: TGTGCCAGCAGCCCACCCATTAGTAGCGGGACGCAAGAGACCCAGTACTTC. Residues: CASSPPISSGTQETQYF.

This clonotype occurred many times. The chain uses TRBV29-1 and TRBJ2-1, with 7 nucleotides matching TRBD2. This CDR3 contains 14 residues. Per germline, CDR1 SQVTM and CDR2 ANQGSEA. V shed 4 bases, J shed 3 bases, and the junction held 6 bases outside the gene matches. The CDR3 DNA follows: TGCAGCGTTGCCCTCAGCGGGGACTACAATGAGCAGTTCTTC. Translated, it gives CSVALSGDYNEQFF.

The chain joins TRBV6-1 to TRBJ2-4, with TRBD1 identical over 12 bases. The J call could be wrong; TRBJ2-7 is a better fit for the DNA end. CDR1 and CDR2 from the germline V gene are MNHNS and SASEGT. The CDR3 length is 16 residues. The CDR3 loop reads CASSFPGQGARNEQYF. CDR3 DNA sequence: TGTGCCAGCAGTTTTCCGGGACAGGGGGCGCGTAACGAGCAGTACTTC.

V is TRBV5-1 and J is TRBJ1-1; D gene ambiguous. The V end lost 4 bases, the J end lost 1 base, and 11 bases lay between the germline ends. Germline CDR1 is SGHRS and CDR2 is YFSETQ. This CDR3 contains 14 residues. The CDR3 region has the DNA TGCGCCAGCAGCACGATAACACCGAACACTGAAGCTTTCTTT. It yields the protein CASSTITPNTEAFF.

The chain has TRBV7-2 and TRBJ2-5; weak D call: TRBD2 (6 bases). The J call is in doubt because the DNA end fits TRBJ2-7 better. From germline, CDR1 is SGHTA and CDR2 FQGNSA. The CDR3 contains 15 residues. The DNA for the CDR3 is TGTGCCAGCAGCCCCGGGACTGCCCCGACCTACGAGCAGTACTTC. Its protein product is CASSPGTAPTYEQYF.